The 16 T cell receptor beta chains below were found in one sample sequenced in a study of cytomegalovirus exposure and HLA in healthy donors. Amplification used 60 Vbeta primers and 13 Jbeta primers. Using immunoSEQ multiplex PCR, the repertoire was profiled, and TCRdb retains in-frame clones only, with some absent. Found here are some 75,000 clones, 60% to 85% of them singletons; the top ten hold under 7%. What was sequenced was PBMCs. The receptors derive from a man between 18 and 29 years old in good health and CMV-seropositive.

The chain joins TRBV9 to TRBJ2-5; TRBD1 matches at 7 bases. This CDR3 comprises 15 residues. CDR1 is SGDLS and CDR2 is YYNGEE in the germline V gene. The V and J ends lost 6 bases and 5 bases, in that order; junction bases with no gene match: 13. The CDR3 DNA sequence: TGTGCCAGCACTCGAAGAGGGGGCCCTGGGGAGACCCAGTACTTC. Protein: CASTRRGGPGETQYF. Supplemented by reference TRBV9 and TRBJ2-5, the full variable domain reads DSGVTQTPKHLITATGQRVTLRCSPRSGDLSVYWYQQSLDQGLQFLIQYYNGEERAKGNILERFSAQQFPDLHSELNLSSLELGDSALYFCASTRRGGPGETQYFGPGTRLLVL.

With regard to this clone: Other DNA sequences from this sample encode an identical CDR3 as well. The chain uses TRBV27 and TRBJ1-5, with D hard to call. CDR3 length equals 12 residues. Trimming stripped 3 bases from V and 6 bases from J, with 6 bases between. The V gene's germline CDR1 is MNHEY and CDR2 SMNVEV (reference sequence). CDR3 DNA sequence: TGTGCCAGCAGTTTTAGTGGTCAGCCCCAGCATTTT. Encoded protein: CASSFSGQPQHF.

This sequence joins TRBV6-6 and TRBJ2-2; maybe TRBD2 (5 bases). The CDR3 is 14 residues long. Trimming left V 5 bases short and J 0 bases short, with 7 bases between. The germline V gene encodes CDR1 MNHNY and CDR2 SVGAGI (reference sequence). The CDR3 nucleotides read TGTGCCAGCAGTCCCGGGACGAACACCGGGGAGCTGTTTTTT. It is translated as CASSPGTNTGELFF.

This clone was seen a single time. J is TRBJ2-2 and V is TRBV27; D is unclear. The CDR3 spans 13 residues. Trimming took off 5 bases at V and 7 bases at J, with 11 bases between the two ends. The germline V gene has CDR1 MNHEY and CDR2 SMNVEV (reference sequence). The CDR3 protein is CASSPTVGGELFF. CDR3 bases: TGTGCCAGCAGTCCTACAGTGGGCGGGGAGCTGTTTTTT.

The J gene is TRBJ2-3, the V gene TRBV7-8; D is possibly TRBD2 (6 bases). Trimming pared 8 bases from V and 4 bases from J, leaving 16 bases between. The length of the CDR3 is 14 residues. In germline, CDR1 is SGHVS, CDR2 FQNEAQ. CDR3 coding DNA: TGTGCCAGCGGTCCAACCGGGAGTGCAGATACGCAGTATTTT. Amino acids: CASGPTGSADTQYF. The full variable domain, rest sourced from reference TRBV7-8 and TRBJ2-3, is GAGVSQSPRYKVAKRGQDVALRCDPISGHVSLFWYQQALGQGPEFLTYFQNEAQLDKSGLPSDRFFAERPEGSVSTLKIQRTQQEDSAVYLCASGPTGSADTQYFGPGTRLTVL.

The gene calls are TRBV13 and TRBJ2-1; D is uncertain. The CDR3 is 12 residues long. From germline, CDR1 is PRHDT and CDR2 FYEKMQ (reference sequence). V was clipped by 6 bases and J by 12 bases, with 15 bases between them. The CDR3 loop is CASSRGARGQFF. As DNA, the CDR3 is TGTGCCAGCAGTCGTGGAGCCCGAGGGCAGTTCTTC. Using reference TRBV13 and TRBJ2-1 for the parts outside the CDR3, the full variable domain is AAGVIQSPRHLIKEKRETATLKCYPIPRHDTVYWYQQGPGQDPQFLISFYEKMQSDKGSIPDRFSAQQFSDYHSELNMSSLELGDSALYFCASSRGARGQFFGPGTRLTVL.

The chain uses TRBV29-1 and TRBJ2-5, with 12 bases identical to TRBD2. The CDR3 spans 15 residues. After removal of 6 bases from V and 5 bases from J, the junction contained 10 bases not matched to a gene. From germline, CDR1 is SQVTM and CDR2 ANQGSEA. This CDR3 reads CSVSLPSGRVETQYF. CDR3 nucleotides: TGCAGCGTATCTTTGCCTAGCGGGAGGGTGGAGACCCAGTACTTC.

The chain employs TRBV11-2 and TRBJ2-6; D is uncertain. The CDR3 length is 16 residues. The germline V and J ends were trimmed by 1 base and 0 bases, with 7 bases remaining between them. Germline V gives CDR1 SGHAT, CDR2 FQNNGV. CDR3 region: CASSLVPGSGANVLTF. The CDR3 bases are TGTGCCAGCAGCTTAGTTCCAGGCTCTGGGGCCAACGTCCTGACTTTC.

The rearrangement joins TRBV18 to TRBJ2-7, with TRBD2 identical over 11 bases. Germline V gives CDR1 KGHSH, CDR2 LQKENI. V was clipped by 0 bases and J by 7 bases; unmatched bases: 5. The CDR3 runs to 15 residues. The CDR3 DNA is TGTGCCAGCTCACCACCGCTAGCGGGAGGATTAGAGCAGTACTTC. It codes for CASSPPLAGGLEQYF.

The V call is TRBV18, the J call TRBJ1-1; D call uncertain. V was pared by 5 bases and J by 3 bases, with 4 bases between. CDR1 KGHSH and CDR2 LQKENI come from the germline V gene. The CDR3 covers 11 residues. In nucleotides, the CDR3 is TGTGCCAGCTCAAGAGACACTGAAGCTTTCTTT. This codes for CASSRDTEAFF.

The chain employs TRBV7-2 and TRBJ1-4, with D perhaps TRBD1 (5 bases). There are 14 residues in the CDR3. Trimming cost V 5 bases and J 7 bases, with 14 bases left between them. Germline values: CDR1 SGHTA, CDR2 FQGNSA. CDR3 bases: TGTGCCAGCAGCACCGGGGGGAACGGTGAAAAACTGTTTTTT. Its translation is CASSTGGNGEKLFF.

V gene TRBV5-1 combines with J gene TRBJ2-4; TRBD2 might be the D (6 bases). V was cut by 2 bases and J by 7 bases, with 10 bases left in between. Germline CDR1 SGHRS, CDR2 YFSETQ. The length of the CDR3 is 13 residues. CDR3 protein: CASSLTGANIQYF. CDR3 sequence (DNA): TGCGCCAGCAGCTTAACGGGAGCGAACATTCAGTACTTC.

This clone showed up just once. The genes are TRBV5-1 and TRBJ1-2, with D possibly being TRBD1 (5 bases). Germline lookup yields CDR1 SGHRS and CDR2 YFSETQ. The CDR3 contains 14 residues. The V end was cut by 4 bases, the J end by 6 bases, with 16 bases between. The CDR3 loop reads CASSAQPGGDGYTF. The CDR3 bases are TGCGCCAGCAGCGCCCAACCGGGGGGGGATGGCTACACCTTC.

The gene calls are TRBV4-1 and TRBJ2-3; D might be TRBD2 (5 bases). The V gene's germline CDR1 is MGHRA and CDR2 YSYEKL. The germline V and J ends were trimmed by 5 bases and 0 bases, with 6 bases remaining between them. The CDR3 runs to 13 residues. CDR3 in amino acids: CASSKRSTDTQYF. The CDR3 coding sequence is TGCGCCAGCAGCAAGCGGAGCACAGATACGCAGTATTTT.

V usage is TRBV7-6 and J usage is TRBJ2-7; 13 bases line up with TRBD2. Germline CDR1 reads SGHVS; CDR2 reads FNYEAQ. Trimming removed 1 base from V and 6 bases from J; junction bases left unmatched: 0. The CDR3 contains 14 residues. CDR3 coding DNA: TGTGCCAGCAGCTTAGGACTAGCGGGAGGCGAGCAGTACTTC. As protein: CASSLGLAGGEQYF.

This clone was seen once. The genes are TRBV10-2 and TRBJ1-1; D is unresolved. The germline V gene encodes CDR1 WSHSY and CDR2 SAAADI. CDR3 length equals 14 residues. V lost 6 bases, J lost 1 base, and 12 bases lay in between. The CDR3 reads CASRALPQNTEAFF. The CDR3 DNA sequence: TGCGCCAGCAGGGCTCTCCCTCAGAACACTGAAGCTTTCTTT.